Below, 19 T cell receptor beta chains from the same sample are listed, as sequenced in a study of OX40 agonist ivuxolimab in advanced cancers. This table comes from immunoSEQ multiplex PCR, and its TCRdb copy is limited to in-frame clones, with some not included. The profile covers tens of thousands of clones, with around 84% appearing a single time and 6.5% taken by the ten largest. This specimen consisted of CD4+ or CD8+ T cells sorted from blood, obtained in a trial of the OX40 agonist ivuxolimab. These receptors all come from an adult with an advanced solid tumor such as melanoma, head and neck, liver or kidney cancer.

The chain uses TRBV2 and TRBJ2-1; 13 bases are shared with TRBD2. Looked up from germline, CDR1 is SNHLY and CDR2 is FYNNEI. This CDR3 contains 14 residues. J was trimmed by 10 bases and V by 6 bases; bases with no gene match: 6. The CDR3 bases are TGTGCCAGCAGGCCCGTACTAGCGGGGGGGGAGCAGTTCTTC. The encoded protein is CASRPVLAGGEQFF.

The V call is TRBV7-3, the J call TRBJ1-1; D gene uncertain. This CDR3 is 13 amino acids long. Trimming stripped 3 bases from V and 1 base from J, with 6 bases between. Germline V gene lookup returns CDR1 SGHTA and CDR2 FQGTGA. For the CDR3, the DNA is TGTGCCAGCAGCTTCACAGCGAACACTGAAGCTTTCTTT. Encoded protein: CASSFTANTEAFF. Based on the CDR3 plus reference TRBV7-3 and TRBJ1-1, the full variable domain is GAGVSQTPSNKVTEKGKYVELRCDPISGHTALYWYRQSLGQGPEFLIYFQGTGAADDSGLPNDRFFAVRPEGSVSTLKIQRTERGDSAVYLCASSFTANTEAFFGQGTRLTVV.

The chain employs TRBV29-1 and TRBJ1-1, with a possible D match to TRBD1 (5 bases). The germline V gene encodes CDR1 SQVTM and CDR2 ANQGSEA. Trimming stripped 6 bases from V and 3 bases from J, with 11 bases between. The CDR3 consists of 12 residues. CDR3 DNA: TGCAGCGTGCGCAGGGTACACACTGAAGCTTTCTTT. Protein sequence: CSVRRVHTEAFF.

The gene calls are TRBV7-3 and TRBJ2-7; 12 nucleotides agree with TRBD2. The CDR3 spans 13 residues. Trimming took 5 bases from V and 7 from J; bases not matched to a gene: 3. Germline V lookup: CDR1 SGHTA, CDR2 FQGTGA. The CDR3 spells CASSPSGGVEQYF. The CDR3, as DNA: TGTGCCAGCAGCCCTAGCGGGGGGGTTGAGCAGTACTTC. Supplemented by reference TRBV7-3 and TRBJ2-7, the full variable domain reads GAGVSQTPSNKVTEKGKYVELRCDPISGHTALYWYRQSLGQGPEFLIYFQGTGAADDSGLPNDRFFAVRPEGSVSTLKIQRTERGDSAVYLCASSPSGGVEQYFGPGTRLTVT.

This clone showed up just a few times. V usage is TRBV7-9 and J usage is TRBJ2-7, with D perhaps matching TRBD1 (6 bases). The CDR3 sequence is 14 residues long. Germline V CDR1 and CDR2: SEHNR, FQNEAQ (reference sequence). Trimming removed 3 bases at V and 5 bases at J, with 14 bases between. The CDR3 sequence: CASSFGGSGNEQYF. The CDR3 DNA follows: TGTGCCAGCAGCTTTGGGGGCTCGGGGAACGAGCAGTACTTC.

V is TRBV30 and J is TRBJ1-5; D might be TRBD1 (5 bases). Germline V gives CDR1 GTSNPN, CDR2 SVGIG (reference sequence). Trimming took off 2 bases at V and 3 bases at J, with 11 bases between the two ends. This CDR3 has 14 residues. The CDR3 is CAWSKGFYNQPQHF. The CDR3 bases are TGTGCCTGGAGTAAGGGGTTTTACAATCAGCCCCAGCATTTT.

The rearrangement links TRBV10-3 to TRBJ1-5; D is possibly TRBD1 (5 bases). Germline V CDR1 and CDR2: ENHRY, SYGVKD. The length of the CDR3 is 15 residues. V gave up 4 bases and J gave up 1 base, with 11 bases separating them. The CDR3 sequence is CAISGSGTSNQPQHF. The CDR3 DNA reads TGTGCCATCAGTGGTTCCGGGACGAGCAATCAGCCCCAGCATTTT.

This clone was observed once. The chain has TRBV30 and TRBJ1-6; possibly TRBD1 for D (6 bases). Germline-derived CDR1 and CDR2 are GTSNPN and SVGIG (reference sequence). There are 13 residues in the CDR3. CDR3 sequence (DNA): TGTGCTCGACAGGACTCCTATAATTCACCCCTCCACTTT. Residues: CARQDSYNSPLHF.

The V gene is TRBV9, the J gene TRBJ2-7, with D uncertain. The CDR3 extends over 15 amino acids. The V and J ends lost 1 base and 2 bases respectively, with 13 bases between them. Germline V gene sequence: CDR1 SGDLS, CDR2 YYNGEE. For the CDR3, the DNA is TGTGCCAGCAGCGTAACCCCTAGTCATACCTACGAGCAGTACTTC. This codes for CASSVTPSHTYEQYF.

CDR3 sequence (DNA): TGTGCCAGCAGCCTATCGGACCCGGGGACTGAAAAACTGTTTTTT. It is translated as CASSLSDPGTEKLFF. The chain recombines TRBV13 with TRBJ1-4; perhaps TRBD1 as D (5 bases). Germline loops: CDR1 PRHDT, CDR2 FYEKMQ (reference sequence). There are 15 residues in the CDR3. The V and J ends lost 5 bases and 7 bases respectively, with 17 bases between them.

This clone appeared once. The chain combines TRBV7-8 with TRBJ2-7, with TRBD2 identical over 11 bases. The CDR3 extends over 18 amino acids. Germline CDR1 SGHVS, CDR2 FQNEAQ. Trimming took 1 base from V and 5 from J; bases not matched to a gene: 13. The CDR3 loop is CASSLVASGGNTKNEQYF. In nucleotides, the CDR3 is TGTGCCAGCAGCTTAGTGGCTAGCGGGGGGAATACGAAAAACGAGCAGTACTTC.

Details on this clone: The sample has other DNA sequences that encode this CDR3 too. V and J are TRBV18 and TRBJ2-7; D uncertain. The V and J ends lost 6 bases and 0 bases respectively, with 6 bases between them. In germline, CDR1 is KGHSH, CDR2 LQKENI. The CDR3 covers 12 residues. Here the CDR3 reads CASSPSSYEQYF. In DNA, the CDR3 is TGTGCCAGCTCCCCCAGCTCCTACGAGCAGTACTTC.

The J gene is TRBJ2-7, the V gene TRBV18, with D perhaps assigned TRBD1 or TRBD2 (5 bases each). Per germline, CDR1 KGHSH and CDR2 LQKENI. The CDR3 has 18 residues. Deletions cut 4 bases from V and 0 bases from J, with 22 bases between. The CDR3 is CASSRSSGAAQSSYEQYF. The CDR3 bases are TGTGCCAGCTCACGTAGTTCCGGGGCCGCTCAAAGCTCCTACGAGCAGTACTTC.

The V gene is TRBV5-1, the J gene TRBJ1-1, with 10 bases fitting TRBD1. The trim removed 5 bases at V and 0 bases at J, leaving 13 bases unmatched. The CDR3 consists of 18 residues. Germline assignment: CDR1 SGHRS and CDR2 YFSETQ. In nucleotides, the CDR3 is TGCGCCAGCAGTCTGGGAGACAGGGGGCCGCGGATGAACACTGAAGCTTTCTTT. Translation: CASSLGDRGPRMNTEAFF.

This rearrangement joins TRBV7-9 to TRBJ2-5; 8 bases are a match to TRBD1. CDR3 length equals 14 residues. With V trimmed by 5 bases and J by 5 bases, 7 bases remained unmatched. From germline, CDR1 is SEHNR and CDR2 FQNEAQ (reference sequence). CDR3 amino acids: CASSKTGVWETQYF. In nucleotides, the CDR3 is TGTGCCAGCAGCAAGACAGGGGTATGGGAGACCCAGTACTTC. Complete variable domain (other parts from reference TRBV7-9 and TRBJ2-5): DTGVSQNPRHKITKRGQNVTFRCDPISEHNRLYWYRQTLGQGPEFLTYFQNEAQLEKSRLLSDRFSAERPKGSFSTLEIQRTEQGDSAMYLCASSKTGVWETQYFGPGTRLLVL.

The rearrangement joins TRBV7-8 to TRBJ1-3; unclear D gene. The V and J ends lost 3 bases and 2 bases respectively, with 2 bases between them. The CDR3 has 12 residues. Germline-derived CDR1 and CDR2 are SGHVS and FQNEAQ. CDR3 in amino acids: CASSFPGNTIYF. The DNA for the CDR3 is TGTGCCAGCAGCTTCCCTGGAAACACCATATATTTT.

CDR3 in amino acids: CASSPRLSGADTQYF. The CDR3, as DNA: TGTGCCAGCAGCCCACGACTAAGCGGTGCAGATACGCAGTATTTT. The chain links TRBV5-4 to TRBJ2-3; tentatively, D is TRBD2 (5 bases). Germline values: CDR1 SGHNT, CDR2 YYREEE (reference sequence). Trimming removed 4 bases from V and 4 bases from J, with 16 bases in between. This CDR3 comprises 15 residues. Full variable domain (remainder filled in from reference TRBV5-4 and TRBJ2-3): ETGVTQSPTHLIKTRGQQVTLRCSSQSGHNTVSWYQQALGQGPQFIFQYYREEENGRGNFPPRFSGLQFPNYSSELNVNALELDDSALYLCASSPRLSGADTQYFGPGTRLTVL.

The V and J genes are TRBV5-1 and TRBJ1-2; 7 bases match TRBD1. This CDR3 region has 13 residues. Germline trimming cut 5 bases from V and 4 bases from J; bases unmatched to any gene: 5. Germline V gives CDR1 SGHRS, CDR2 YFSETQ. CDR3 amino acids: CASRPGTVYGYTF. Written as DNA, the CDR3 is TGCGCCAGCAGGCCCGGGACAGTCTATGGCTACACCTTC.

The chain is built from TRBV7-9 and TRBJ2-2; TRBD1 agrees at 9 bases. Looked up from germline, CDR1 is SEHNR and CDR2 is FQNEAQ (reference sequence). The J segment lost 3 bases and the V segment lost 1 base, leaving 0 bases of the junction unmatched. This CDR3 region has 15 residues. CDR3 DNA sequence: TGTGCCAGCAGCTTAGGACAGGGGGACACCGGGGAGCTGTTTTTT. Its protein is CASSLGQGDTGELFF.